Shown below are 23 T cell receptor beta chains from a single sample sequenced in a study of monozygotic twins with inflammatory bowel disease. TCRdb re-called the 5' RACE reads; every CDR3 protein appears as one record, without DNA. With about 300,000 distinct CDR3 sequences in the sample, the ten largest clones hold 5.5% to 6.5%. The sample consisted of blood. Receptors were obtained from a human donor with ulcerative colitis or Crohn's disease, or a healthy co-twin of an affected twin (not recorded which).

The chain joins TRBV7-2 to TRBJ2-5; the TCRdb D gene call, TRBD2, has no DNA to confirm it. This CDR3 has 14 residues. Germline CDR1 and CDR2: SGHTA and FQGNSA. The CDR3 loop reads CASTHSGRGETQYF.

This rearrangement joins TRBV5-4 to TRBJ2-2; checking the TCRdb D call of TRBD1 is not possible without DNA. The V gene's germline CDR1 is SGHNT and CDR2 YYREEE (reference sequence). The CDR3 is 15 residues long. The CDR3 is CASSPDSHNTGELFF.

The chain has TRBV29-1 and TRBJ2-1; the TCRdb D gene call, TRBD1, has no DNA to confirm it. This CDR3 is built from 13 residues. CDR1 SQVTM and CDR2 ANQGSEA come from the germline V gene. The CDR3 sequence: CSAQGAGPYEQFF.

The J gene is TRBJ2-1, the V gene TRBV5-1; there is no DNA to check the TCRdb D call of TRBD2. The CDR3 is 17 residues long. Germline V gives CDR1 SGHRS, CDR2 YFSETQ. This chain's CDR3 is CASSLRTSGGIVDEQFF.

The chain has TRBV7-2 and TRBJ2-4; the TRBD1 assignment by TCRdb is unverifiable without DNA. The CDR3 is 11 amino acids. The germline V gene encodes CDR1 SGHTA and CDR2 FQGNSA. CDR3: CASSPGPFQYF. Filled out from reference TRBV7-2 and TRBJ2-4, the complete variable domain reads GAGVSQSPSNKVTEKGKDVELRCDPISGHTALYWYRQSLGQGLEFLIYFQGNSAPDKSGLPSDRFSAERTGGSVSTLTIQRTQQEDSAVYLCASSPGPFQYFGAGTRLSVL.

J is TRBJ2-3 and V is TRBV4-3; checking the TCRdb D call of TRBD2 is not possible without DNA. The CDR3 covers 16 residues. Germline assignment: CDR1 LGHNA and CDR2 YSLEER. CDR3 sequence reads: CASSPQPGPSTDTQYF.

The chain links TRBV4-3 to TRBJ1-5. Germline V gene sequence: CDR1 LGHNA, CDR2 YSLEER. CDR3 length: 15 residues. This CDR3 is CASSQALGGWQPQHF.

The chain recombines TRBV12-3 or TRBV12-4 with TRBJ2-2; with no DNA, the TCRdb D assignment of TRBD1 cannot be verified. CDR3 length: 12 amino acids. Here the CDR3 reads CADRADTGELFF.

The chain employs TRBV4-3 and TRBJ2-1; without DNA, the TCRdb call of TRBD2 cannot be checked. Germline values: CDR1 LGHNA, CDR2 YSLEER. The CDR3 sequence is 15 residues long. The CDR3 here is CASSQDRADYNEQFF.

This chain uses TRBV7-2 with TRBJ2-3; as DNA is missing, the TRBD1 call by TCRdb cannot be tested. The CDR3 loop spans 15 amino acids. Looked up from germline, CDR1 is SGHTA and CDR2 is FQGNSA. CDR3: CASSWGGRSTDTQYF.

The rearrangement links TRBV5-4 to TRBJ2-1; checking the TCRdb D call of TRBD2 is not possible without DNA. Germline V CDR1 and CDR2: SGHNT, YYREEE (reference sequence). The CDR3 spans 17 residues. Here the CDR3 reads CASSLGSPAEIYNEQFF.

This chain's CDR3 is CASKEGQTVLDTQYF. J is TRBJ2-3 and V is TRBV6-5; the TCRdb call, TRBD1, lacks DNA for checking. The germline V gene encodes CDR1 MNHEY and CDR2 SVGAGI. This CDR3 comprises 15 residues.

V usage is TRBV10-3 and J usage is TRBJ2-1. CDR1 is ENHRY, CDR2 SYGVKD, per germline. CDR3 length: 12 amino acids. CDR3 residues: CAIRKGYNEQFF.

This chain joins TRBV6-1 and TRBJ2-1; as DNA is missing, the TRBD2 call by TCRdb cannot be tested. Germline CDR1 is MNHNS and CDR2 is SASEGT. CDR3 length: 15 amino acids. The CDR3 here is CASSQGLARANEQFF.

V and J are TRBV30 and TRBJ1-1; TCRdb's D gene call, TRBD1, goes unchecked for lack of DNA. Germline values: CDR1 GTSNPN, CDR2 SVGIG (reference sequence). The CDR3 totals 16 residues. CDR3 amino acids: CAWSAPRTGKYAEAFF.

The chain couples TRBV28 to TRBJ1-4; TCRdb gives TRBD1 as the D gene, but with no DNA this cannot be confirmed. This CDR3 is 17 amino acids long. Germline V gene lookup returns CDR1 MDHEN and CDR2 SYDVKM. CDR3 amino acids: CASSPGQKGETNEKLFF. Full variable domain (missing parts from reference TRBV28 and TRBJ1-4): DVKVTQSSRYLVKRTGEKVFLECVQDMDHENMFWYRQDPGLGLRLIYFSYDVKMKEKGDIPEGYSVSREKKERFSLILESASTNQTSMYLCASSPGQKGETNEKLFFGSGTQLSVL.

V usage is TRBV28 and J usage is TRBJ2-4. This CDR3 has 12 residues. Germline-derived CDR1 and CDR2 are MDHEN and SYDVKM. CDR3 loop: CASSWDRNIQYF.

V and J are TRBV7-2 and TRBJ2-5; TCRdb proposes TRBD1, but this gene call is untestable without DNA. Germline loops: CDR1 SGHTA, CDR2 FQGNSA. This CDR3 region has 14 residues. The CDR3 here is CASKRGDVLGTQYF.

The rearrangement uses TRBV4-2 and TRBJ2-7; as DNA is missing, the TRBD2 call by TCRdb cannot be tested. From germline, CDR1 is LGHNA and CDR2 YNFKEQ. The CDR3 sequence is 14 residues long. CDR3 loop: CASSSRASGDEQYF.

V and J are TRBV7-9 and TRBJ1-1. Per germline, CDR1 SEHNR and CDR2 FQNEAQ (reference sequence). This CDR3 is 15 amino acids long. The CDR3 loop is CASSLSLDSGTEAFF.

This chain links TRBV6-1 with TRBJ1-6. Germline lookup yields CDR1 MNHNS and CDR2 SASEGT. The CDR3 covers 15 residues. CDR3 residues: CASSLGRARNSPLHF.

This sequence joins TRBV28 and TRBJ2-6; TCRdb indicates TRBD2, and absent DNA this call remains unverified. The germline V gene encodes CDR1 MDHEN and CDR2 SYDVKM. CDR3 length: 15 amino acids. The CDR3 reads CASSLSRAGANVLTF.

This chain links TRBV7-6 with TRBJ2-2; with no DNA, the TCRdb D assignment of TRBD1 cannot be verified. Germline V gene data show CDR1 as SGHVS and CDR2 as FNYEAQ. The CDR3 totals 17 residues. The chain's CDR3 is CASSWSWGEKDTGELFF.